One sample yielded the 21 T cell receptor beta chains listed below, sequenced in a study of response to subunit inactivated influenza vaccine. TCRdb re-called the RT-PCR reads with MiXCR, one entry per CDR3 protein. In the table there are about 800,000 distinct CDR3 sequences, approximately 21% of which are singletons. The sequences come from PBMCs from blood, collected 5 days after vaccination. The receptor set was obtained from a man between 45 and 60 years old who received an inactivated influenza vaccine.

The chain has TRBV29-1 and TRBJ2-3, with D possibly matching TRBD2 (6 bases). The CDR3 runs to 14 residues. V lost 7 bases and J lost 0, with 14 bases in between. From germline, CDR1 is SQVTM and CDR2 ANQGSEA. CDR3 in DNA: TGCAGCGCCCGGCGGGGCACTAGCACAGATACGCAGTATTTT. Translation: CSARRGTSTDTQYF.

The rearrangement uses TRBV20-1 and TRBJ2-7; D not certain. The CDR3 covers 12 residues. CDR1 is DFQATT and CDR2 is SNEGSKA in the germline V gene (reference sequence). V was trimmed by 2 bases and J by 4 bases, leaving 9 bases between them. CDR3 in amino acids: CSARIVRYEQYF. DNA for the CDR3: TGCAGTGCTAGAATAGTCAGATACGAGCAGTACTTC.

This chain joins TRBV12-3 or TRBV12-4 and TRBJ2-5, with D perhaps matching TRBD2 (6 bases). The length of the CDR3 is 15 residues. V was pared by 7 bases and J by 6 bases, with 21 bases between. The CDR3 region has the DNA TGTGCCAGCATGTCGGTGACGGGAGAGATGAAGACCCAGTACTTC. It yields the protein CASMSVTGEMKTQYF.

This clonotype was seen a handful of times. CDR3 sequence (DNA): TGTGCCTGGAAGCCGGGGCCGGACATTCAGTACTTC. Its translation: CAWKPGPDIQYF. This chain joins TRBV30 and TRBJ2-4, with D perhaps matching TRBD1 or TRBD2 (5 bases each). This CDR3 contains 12 residues. With 4 bases removed from V and 8 bases from J, the gap between germline ends came to 12 bases. Germline V gene lookup returns CDR1 GTSNPN and CDR2 SVGIG (reference sequence).

V usage is TRBV7-2 and J usage is TRBJ2-3, with D possibly matching TRBD2 (5 bases). V dropped 1 base and J dropped 0 bases, with 8 bases sitting between them. The CDR3 sequence is 15 residues long. CDR1 and CDR2 (germline): SGHTA, FQGNSA. The CDR3 DNA sequence: TGTGCCAGCAGCTTAGAGTGGACTAGCACAGATACGCAGTATTTT. It is translated as CASSLEWTSTDTQYF.

The CDR3 nucleotides are TGTGCCAGCAGCCCTGGAGGGAGAGTGTGGGAAAAACTGTTTTTT. Translated, it gives CASSPGGRVWEKLFF. V is TRBV12-3 or TRBV12-4 and J is TRBJ1-4, with D unclear. This CDR3 is 15 amino acids long. Trimming stripped 6 bases from V and 8 bases from J, with 19 bases between.

This clonotype was seen a few times. The chain employs TRBV2 and TRBJ2-1; D might be TRBD2 (6 bases). V lost 2 bases and J 3 bases, leaving 14 bases between the germline ends. The CDR3 has 16 amino acids. The germline V gene has CDR1 SNHLY and CDR2 FYNNEI. CDR3: CASSEMGGLRYNEQFF. The DNA for the CDR3 is TGTGCCAGCAGTGAAATGGGGGGTCTCCGCTACAATGAGCAGTTCTTC.

V gene TRBV3-1 combines with J gene TRBJ2-5; D gene ambiguous. The CDR3 is 13 residues long. V was pared by 7 bases and J by 0 bases, with 9 bases between. CDR1 LGHDT and CDR2 YNNKEL come from the germline V gene (reference sequence). CDR3 DNA: TGTGCCAGCAAACAGCCGTACCAAGAGACCCAGTACTTC. Its protein is CASKQPYQETQYF.

The rearrangement joins TRBV12-3 or TRBV12-4 to TRBJ1-3; D gene ambiguous. The CDR3 has 14 residues. The V and J ends lost 5 bases and 4 bases respectively, with 12 bases between them. CDR3 region: CASSPGLPGNTIYF. The CDR3, as DNA: TGTGCCAGCAGTCCCGGGCTTCCAGGAAACACCATATATTTT.

This clonotype was counted between two and nine times. V is TRBV5-1 and J is TRBJ2-7, with TRBD1 identical over 7 bases. Germline loops: CDR1 SGHRS, CDR2 YFSETQ. The CDR3 length is 13 residues. V was pared by 6 bases and J by 1 base, with 4 bases of the junction left unmatched. In DNA form, the CDR3 reads TGCGCCAGCAACCTGGGACAGTCCTACGAGCAGTACTTC. This gives the protein CASNLGQSYEQYF.

The V call is TRBV11-2, the J call TRBJ2-1; a possible D gene is TRBD1 (5 bases). Trimming took off 4 bases at V and 4 bases at J, with 11 bases between the two ends. Per the germline V gene, CDR1 is SGHAT and CDR2 is FQNNGV. The CDR3 sequence is 14 residues long. CDR3: CASSSRRQYNEQFF. In nucleotides, the CDR3 is TGTGCCAGCAGCTCAAGGAGACAGTACAATGAGCAGTTCTTC.

This clonotype was seen at least ten times. This sequence joins TRBV4-3 and TRBJ2-1; D is unresolved. Germline CDR1 reads LGHNA; CDR2 reads YSLEER. Trimming removed 1 base at V and 2 bases at J, with 12 bases between. The CDR3 length is 16 residues. In DNA form, the CDR3 reads TGCGCCAGCAGCCAAGGAATCGGAAGCACCTACAATGAGCAGTTCTTC. Translation gives CASSQGIGSTYNEQFF.

This clonotype was seen only a few times. The chain uses TRBV20-1 and TRBJ2-2; D not certain. Trimming cost V 3 bases and J 7 bases, with 18 bases left between them. This CDR3 region has 15 residues. The germline gives CDR1 DFQATT, CDR2 SNEGSKA (reference sequence). CDR3 DNA sequence: TGCAGTGCTAGGTCAGCGTTACCTGGAATCGGGGAGCTGTTTTTT. Its translation is CSARSALPGIGELFF.

This chain links TRBV6-2 or TRBV6-3 with TRBJ2-3; D may correspond to TRBD1 or TRBD2 (5 bases each). The CDR3 extends over 14 amino acids. The germline CDR1 and CDR2 sequences are MNHEY and SVGEGT. V was clipped by 0 bases and J by 4 bases, with 8 bases between them. As DNA, the CDR3 is TGTGCCAGCAGTTACTCGAGGGGTTCAGATACGCAGTATTTT. This gives the protein CASSYSRGSDTQYF.

The chain is built from TRBV20-1 and TRBJ2-5; 12 positions agree with TRBD2. The junction had 8 bases not matched to a gene; V was cut back by 4 bases and J by 5 bases. Germline loops: CDR1 DFQATT, CDR2 SNEGSKA (reference sequence). The CDR3 consists of 15 residues. CDR3 in amino acids: CSATGWTSGEETQYF. CDR3 nucleotide sequence: TGCAGTGCTACGGGCTGGACTAGCGGGGAGGAGACCCAGTACTTC.

The genes are TRBV9 and TRBJ2-3, with 8 bases fitting TRBD2. This CDR3 comprises 15 residues. The V and J ends lost 5 bases and 2 bases, in that order; junction bases with no gene match: 7. Germline lookup yields CDR1 SGDLS and CDR2 YYNGEE. CDR3 residues: CASSWGSGDTDTQYF. For the CDR3, the DNA is TGTGCCAGCAGTTGGGGTAGCGGGGACACAGATACGCAGTATTTT.

This chain uses TRBV20-1 with TRBJ2-1; 13 bases are a match to TRBD2. The CDR3 length is 19 residues. The V segment lost 3 bases and the J segment 0 bases; nucleotides outside the gene matches: 11. The germline V gene has CDR1 DFQATT and CDR2 SNEGSKA (reference sequence). CDR3 coding DNA: TGCAGTGCTAGCCTACGCCCGGGACTAGCGGGACGCTCCTACAATGAGCAGTTCTTC. This encodes CSASLRPGLAGRSYNEQFF.

This clonotype turned up a few times. The rearrangement uses TRBV7-9 and TRBJ2-3, with TRBD1 as a possible D gene (6 bases). The CDR3 contains 15 residues. With 3 bases removed from V and 0 bases from J, the gap between germline ends came to 10 bases. The germline V gene has CDR1 SEHNR and CDR2 FQNEAQ (reference sequence). The CDR3 DNA reads as TGTGCCAGCAGCTTCGGGACAACTAGCACAGATACGCAGTATTTT. As protein: CASSFGTTSTDTQYF. The variable domain in full, with the rest retrieved from reference TRBV7-9 and TRBJ2-3, is DTGVSQNPRHKITKRGQNVTFRCDPISEHNRLYWYRQTLGQGPEFLTYFQNEAQLEKSRLLSDRFSAERPKGSFSTLEIQRTEQGDSAMYLCASSFGTTSTDTQYFGPGTRLTVL.

This clonotype occurred a few times. The chain carries TRBV20-1 and TRBJ2-5; the D gene could be TRBD1 or TRBD2 (5 bases each). In germline, CDR1 is DFQATT, CDR2 SNEGSKA (reference sequence). There are 13 residues in the CDR3. The V end was cut by 2 bases, the J end by 4 bases, with 11 bases between. This CDR3 is CSARSTGRETQYF. The CDR3 region has the DNA TGCAGTGCTAGATCGACGGGGCGAGAGACCCAGTACTTC.

The chain carries TRBV27 and TRBJ2-7, with TRBD2 identical over 9 bases. V trimming: 6 bases; J trimming: 3 bases; junction bases outside the gene matches: 3. The CDR3 has 13 residues. The germline gives CDR1 MNHEY, CDR2 SMNVEV (reference sequence). The CDR3 spells CASRTSGHYEQYF. DNA of the CDR3: TGTGCCAGCAGAACTAGCGGGCACTACGAGCAGTACTTC.

This clonotype appeared once. The CDR3 spells CASSQISGRLVDTQYF. The CDR3, as DNA: TGTGCCAGCAGCCAGATTAGCGGGAGACTTGTAGATACGCAGTATTTT. J is TRBJ2-3 and V is TRBV14, with TRBD2 identical over 9 bases. Trimming cost V 3 bases and J 5 bases; bases outside gene matches: 9. The CDR3 runs 16 residues. Germline V gene sequence: CDR1 SGHDN, CDR2 FVKESK.